This record concerns one TCR beta chain sequence. One end of the junction is discordant with germline, which a read error may explain. Other DNA sequences from this sample encode an identical CDR3 as well. The sample originates from a study of T cell repertoires in ileal Crohn's disease. Time point reported: neoterminal ileum biopsy at postoperative endoscopy, about 6 months after surgery. The CDR3 sequence is 14 residues long. CDR1 LNHDA and CDR2 SQIVND come from the germline V gene (reference sequence). Measured with immunoSEQ multiplex PCR; TCRdb has only the in-frame clones, and not every one. The sample has about 7,200 clones, 72% seen once; the top ten hold around 9%.

The chain is built from TRBV19 and TRBJ1-6; D ambiguous. The receptor was derived from an adult with Crohn's disease. The sequencing input was ileal tissue. For the CDR3, the DNA is TGTGCTAGTAGTATAGGAGTACCTAATTCACCCCTCCACTTT. Its protein product is CASSIGVPNSPLHF.